A single sample is the source of the 9 T cell receptor beta chains below, sequenced in a study of regulatory T cells in long-lasting Graves disease. For TCR beta, libraries came from iRepertoire HTBI primers and Arm-PCR of CDR3 regions. MiXCR was run by TCRdb on the multiplex PCR reads, yielding one entry per CDR3 protein. The sample holds around 320,000 distinct CDR3 sequences, around 17% seen once. The time point is: newly diagnosed GD, antithyroid drugs for less than 3 months. PBMCs provided the RNA from which the TCR library was made. This same sample was also taken into another study, of T cells in Graves' hyperthyroidism and ophthalmopathy.

The sample was peripheral blood mononuclear cells (PBMCs), taken at new diagnosis, from a patient treated with antithyroid drugs. These receptors came from a man aged 35-49 years with Graves disease.

This clonotype appeared many times. The genes are TRBV20-1 and TRBJ2-5; 13 bases are a match to TRBD2. This CDR3 is 17 amino acids long. The V gene's germline CDR1 is DFQATT and CDR2 SNEGSKA (reference sequence). The trim removed 7 bases at V and 0 bases at J, leaving 11 bases unmatched. In DNA form, the CDR3 reads TGCAGTGTTACCGGGACTAGCGGGGCCTTGTACCAAGAGACCCAGTACTTC. It yields the protein CSVTGTSGALYQETQYF.

In this sample, this clonotype turned up many times. A junction end diverges from the germline sequence, so it may reflect a read error. V is TRBV5-1 and J is TRBJ2-5; D gene ambiguous. Germline CDR1 and CDR2: SGHRS and YFSETQ. This CDR3 is built from 13 residues. CDR3 in amino acids: CASSLGVQETQYF. The CDR3 DNA sequence: TGTGCCAGCAGCTTGGGTGTTCAAGAGACCCAGTACTTC.

This clonotype was seen more than once but under ten times. The chain uses TRBV4-1 and TRBJ2-6; D is undetermined. Germline-derived CDR1 and CDR2 are MGHRA and YSYEKL. Deletions cut 3 bases from V and 0 bases from J, with 9 bases between. The CDR3 covers 16 residues. The CDR3 is CASSQKWISGANVLTF. The DNA of the CDR3 is TGCGCCAGCAGCCAGAAATGGATCTCTGGGGCCAACGTCCTGACTTTC.

The J gene is TRBJ1-2, the V gene TRBV2; 7 nucleotides align to TRBD1. This CDR3 region has 14 residues. The trim removed 3 bases at V and 5 bases at J, leaving 6 bases unmatched. Germline CDR1 reads SNHLY; CDR2 reads FYNNEI. The CDR3 DNA follows: TGTGCCAGCAGTGACACAGGGGCGCGGTATGGCTACACCTTC. It yields the protein CASSDTGARYGYTF.

This clonotype was picked up many times. This sequence joins TRBV15 and TRBJ1-6; D gene ambiguous. Between the trimmed V and J ends, which lost 4 bases and 2 bases, there was a span of 9 bases. This CDR3 spans 15 amino acids. The germline V gene has CDR1 LNHNV and CDR2 YYDKDF (reference sequence). CDR3 sequence (DNA): TGTGCCACCAGCATCGGCACGCCCTATAATTCACCCCTCCACTTT. Its protein product is CATSIGTPYNSPLHF.

In this sample, this clonotype turned up a few times. The chain joins TRBV11-2 to TRBJ2-4, with TRBD1 as a possible D gene (6 bases). V was shortened by 6 bases and J by 3 bases, with 18 bases between the two germline ends. CDR1 is SGHAT and CDR2 is FQNNGV in the germline V gene. CDR3 length equals 16 residues. This chain's CDR3 is CASRPTGSGVKNIQYF. CDR3 bases: TGTGCCAGCAGGCCTACAGGGAGCGGCGTCAAAAACATTCAGTACTTC.

This clonotype was detected many times. V is TRBV2 and J is TRBJ1-5; 8 bases line up with TRBD1. V lost 2 bases, J lost 7 bases, and 4 bases stayed unmatched. Per germline, CDR1 SNHLY and CDR2 FYNNEI. The CDR3 extends over 14 amino acids. CDR3 amino acids: CASSEPGGRQPQHF. The CDR3 region has the DNA TGTGCCAGCAGTGAACCAGGGGGCCGGCAGCCCCAGCATTTT.

The sample holds many counts of this clonotype. The chain combines TRBV24-1 with TRBJ2-3; 7 bases fit TRBD2. Germline lookup yields CDR1 KGHDR and CDR2 SFDVKD. V trimming: 3 bases; J trimming: 0 bases; junction bases outside the gene matches: 11. The CDR3 is 18 amino acids. The CDR3 protein is CATSDPREAGFSTDTQYF. The CDR3 DNA follows: TGTGCCACCAGTGATCCCCGGGAAGCGGGGTTTAGCACAGATACGCAGTATTTT.

This clonotype was observed a handful of times. The rearrangement uses TRBV29-1 and TRBJ2-1; either TRBD1 or TRBD2 may supply D (7 bases each). The CDR3 extends over 14 amino acids. Trimming removed 7 bases from V and 3 bases from J, with 16 bases in between. Germline loops: CDR1 SQVTM, CDR2 ANQGSEA. The CDR3 bases are TGCAGCGCAGCACAGGGGAGGGTCTACAATGAGCAGTTCTTC. This codes for CSAAQGRVYNEQFF.